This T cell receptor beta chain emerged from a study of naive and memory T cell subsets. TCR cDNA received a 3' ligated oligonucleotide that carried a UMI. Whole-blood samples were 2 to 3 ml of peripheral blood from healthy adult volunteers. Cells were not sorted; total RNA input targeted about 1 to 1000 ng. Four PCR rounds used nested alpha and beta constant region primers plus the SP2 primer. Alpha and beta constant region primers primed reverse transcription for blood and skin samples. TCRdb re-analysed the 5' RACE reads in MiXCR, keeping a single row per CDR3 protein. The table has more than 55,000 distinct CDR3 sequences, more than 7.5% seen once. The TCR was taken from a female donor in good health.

CDR3 DNA: TGTGCCAGTAGTATCCGAGTGTTAGATACGCAGTATTTT. This sequence encodes CASSIRVLDTQYF. J is TRBJ2-3 and V is TRBV19; unclear D gene. CDR3 length: 13 amino acids. With 3 bases removed from V and 5 bases from J, the gap between germline ends came to 9 bases. Per the germline V gene, CDR1 is LNHDA and CDR2 is SQIVND (reference sequence).